This T cell receptor (beta chain) was observed in a study of CD8 T cells in Susac syndrome. The CDR3 is made up of 15 amino acids. Germline trimming cut 2 bases from V and 4 bases from J; bases unmatched to any gene: 1. This clonotype appeared a few times. A quantity of about 0.5 to 1 ug RNA underwent reverse transcription using random hexamers. The amplification used immunoSEQ multiplex PCR on TCR beta CDR3; it spanned 54 Vbeta and 13 Jbeta. MiXCR, applied by TCRdb to the immunoSEQ multiplex PCR reads, yields one record per CDR3 protein. The table has roughly 150,000 distinct CDR3 sequences, roughly 95% seen once.

V and J are TRBV12-3 or TRBV12-4 and TRBJ2-1; 11 nucleotides line up with TRBD2. The specimen was CD8+ T cells from PBMCs. This TCR came from a human donor with multiple sclerosis. CDR3 DNA sequence: TGTGCCAGCAGTTTACTAGCGGGGGGATACAATGAGCAGTTCTTC. This translates into CASSLLAGGYNEQFF.